The 13 T cell receptor beta chains given below trace back to one sample, sequenced in a study of Ad26.COV2.S vaccination and SARS-CoV-2 variants. Clones were read by immunoSEQ multiplex PCR, and TCRdb kept only the in-frame ones, dropping some. This table holds around 450,000 clones, roughly 89% found once. Treatment of the sample: 19 received Ad26.COV2.S at low or high dose, single or two shots; 5 received placebo; per-sample allocation not given. On day 63 after the first injection, vaccine and placebo recipients gave samples. The sequences come from peripheral blood, collected in a trial of Ad26.COV2.S vaccine versus placebo. These receptor sequences come from a person aged 18-60 years who received the Ad26.COV2.S COVID-19 vaccine or a placebo.

In this sample, this clone turned up once. The V gene is TRBV6-2 or TRBV6-3, the J gene TRBJ1-2; 7 bases fit TRBD1. The CDR3 spans 13 residues. Germline loops: CDR1 MNHEY, CDR2 SVGEGT. Germline trimming cut 5 bases from V and 5 bases from J; bases unmatched to any gene: 5. The CDR3 spells CASSATGLYGYTF. CDR3 sequence (DNA): TGTGCCAGCAGTGCGACAGGGCTTTATGGCTACACCTTC.

The chain couples TRBV28 to TRBJ1-2; D gene uncertain. The CDR3 is made up of 14 amino acids. V was trimmed by 8 bases and J by 4 bases, leaving 17 bases between them. The germline V gene encodes CDR1 MDHEN and CDR2 SYDVKM. The CDR3 is CASGWPYGLYGYTF. The CDR3 DNA is TGTGCCAGCGGGTGGCCATACGGCCTCTATGGCTACACCTTC.

The rearrangement links TRBV18 to TRBJ1-1, with 9 bases identical to TRBD1. Germline lookup yields CDR1 KGHSH and CDR2 LQKENI. The V segment lost 6 bases and the J segment 5 bases; nucleotides outside the gene matches: 10. The CDR3 runs to 15 residues. The CDR3 is CASSRRRQGGTEAFF. CDR3 coding DNA: TGTGCCAGCTCCCGTAGACGACAGGGGGGGACTGAAGCTTTCTTT.

As concerns this clone: Other DNA sequences in the same sample also yield this CDR3. The chain recombines TRBV9 with TRBJ1-1; tentatively, D is TRBD1 (6 bases). CDR1 and CDR2 (germline): SGDLS, YYNGEE. CDR3 length: 13 residues. V shed 2 bases and J shed 5 bases, with 10 bases lying between them. The CDR3: CASSVGGRTEAFF. CDR3 DNA sequence: TGTGCCAGCAGCGTCGGGGGCCGGACTGAAGCTTTCTTT.

This clone was found many times. This chain connects TRBV6-1 to TRBJ1-2; 7 nucleotides line up with TRBD1. The junction had 5 bases not matched to a gene; V was cut back by 0 bases and J by 4 bases. The germline V gene has CDR1 MNHNS and CDR2 SASEGT. The length of the CDR3 is 15 residues. The CDR3 DNA sequence: TGTGCCAGCAGTGAAGCGGAGACAGGGCCCTATGGCTACACCTTC. As protein: CASSEAETGPYGYTF.

V gene TRBV29-1 combines with J gene TRBJ2-5; D not certain. CDR1 and CDR2 (germline): SQVTM, ANQGSEA. This CDR3 has 12 residues. V was trimmed by 5 bases and J by 2 bases, leaving 9 bases between them. DNA of the CDR3: TGCAGCGTTTCTGACTTTCAAGAGACCCAGTACTTC. Translated: CSVSDFQETQYF. Variable domain in full (rest from reference TRBV29-1 and TRBJ2-5): SAVISQKPSRDICQRGTSLTIQCQVDSQVTMMFWYRQQPGQSLTLIATANQGSEATYESGFVIDKFPISRPNLTFSTLTVSNMSPEDSSIYLCSVSDFQETQYFGPGTRLLVL.

The CDR3, as DNA: TGTGCCAGCTCACCACTCCGAGGTCCCCAAGAGACCCAGTACTTC. Translating gives CASSPLRGPQETQYF. The chain carries TRBV18 and TRBJ2-5, with D hard to call. The CDR3 has 15 residues. The germline V gene has CDR1 KGHSH and CDR2 LQKENI. V was pared by 1 base and J by 1 base, with 10 bases between.

The chain employs TRBV18 and TRBJ2-5; TRBD2 matches at 7 bases. Germline trimming cut 4 bases from V and 5 bases from J; bases unmatched to any gene: 4. Germline V gene data show CDR1 as KGHSH and CDR2 as LQKENI. CDR3 length: 13 amino acids. In DNA form, the CDR3 reads TGTGCCAGCTCACTCAACGGGAGGGAGACCCAGTACTTC. Translating gives CASSLNGRETQYF.

The CDR3 region is CASSYSVVEKLFF. CDR3 coding DNA: TGTGCCAGCAGCTATAGCGTGGTGGAAAAACTGTTTTTT. The chain carries TRBV7-8 and TRBJ1-4, with D unresolved. Germline CDR1 reads SGHVS; CDR2 reads FQNEAQ. The V end was cut by 4 bases, the J end by 8 bases, with 11 bases between. The CDR3 sequence is 13 residues long.

This rearrangement joins TRBV5-1 to TRBJ2-3; 8 nucleotides agree with TRBD2. V dropped 2 bases and J dropped 2; count of bases not matched to a gene: 7. The CDR3 consists of 16 residues. Germline-derived CDR1 and CDR2 are SGHRS and YFSETQ. CDR3 bases: TGCGCCAGCAGCTTAGCCGGACTAGCTAACACAGATACGCAGTATTTT. Its protein is CASSLAGLANTDTQYF.

This clone has only one observation. The rearrangement uses TRBV4-2 and TRBJ2-3; D perhaps matches TRBD2 (5 bases). V dropped 4 bases and J dropped 5 bases, with 25 bases sitting between them. This CDR3 spans 18 amino acids. The germline gives CDR1 LGHNA, CDR2 YNFKEQ. CDR3 sequence (DNA): TGTGCCAGCAGCCGCCAACTCGCGGAGGATCTGGTGGGAGATACGCAGTATTTT. Protein: CASSRQLAEDLVGDTQYF.

The CDR3 sequence: CASSTSSGSNTGELFF. The DNA of the CDR3 is TGCGCCAGCAGCACCTCTAGCGGGTCGAACACCGGGGAGCTGTTTTTT. The gene calls are TRBV5-1 and TRBJ2-2; 8 bases are a match to TRBD2. The V gene end was trimmed by 4 bases and the J gene end by 0 bases; junction bases not matched to a gene: 5. The CDR3 length is 16 residues. Germline loops: CDR1 SGHRS, CDR2 YFSETQ.

This clone was observed a single time. The V and J genes are TRBV9 and TRBJ1-1; D ambiguous. Germline V lookup: CDR1 SGDLS, CDR2 YYNGEE. This CDR3 spans 16 amino acids. V was cut by 0 bases and J by 4 bases, with 16 bases left in between. CDR3 amino acids: CASSVDDARYGTEAFF. For the CDR3, the DNA is TGTGCCAGCAGCGTAGATGACGCCCGGTATGGCACTGAAGCTTTCTTT. The full variable domain, its missing parts supplied by reference TRBV9 and TRBJ1-1, is DSGVTQTPKHLITATGQRVTLRCSPRSGDLSVYWYQQSLDQGLQFLIQYYNGEERAKGNILERFSAQQFPDLHSELNLSSLELGDSALYFCASSVDDARYGTEAFFGQGTRLTVV.